The 30 T cell receptor beta chains below all came from one sample that was sequenced in a study of blood T cell repertoires in COVID-19. Some clones are missing from TCRdb's copy, which holds only in-frame ones; the method was immunoSEQ multiplex PCR. The table shows about 150,000 clones, with around four fifths occurring only once. The material sequenced was PBMCs or T cells enriched from blood (not recorded which). Source of these receptors: a woman between 35 and 50 years old who had recovered from COVID-19.

The chain couples TRBV30 to TRBJ1-2; possible D gene TRBD1, 5 bases. Trimming pared 0 bases from V and 8 bases from J, leaving 16 bases between. Germline lookup yields CDR1 GTSNPN and CDR2 SVGIG (reference sequence). The CDR3 runs to 14 residues. CDR3 loop: CAWSVYWGDDGYTF. Here the CDR3 DNA reads TGTGCCTGGAGTGTATACTGGGGCGACGACGGCTACACCTTC.

This rearrangement joins TRBV5-5 to TRBJ2-7, with 12 bases that match TRBD2. The V segment lost 1 base and the J segment 5 bases; nucleotides outside the gene matches: 7. CDR1 and CDR2 (germline): SGHKS, YYEKEE (reference sequence). This CDR3 comprises 16 residues. As DNA, the CDR3 is TGTGCCAGCAGCTTGCCGCTAGCGGGAGGGCAGGACGAGCAGTACTTC. This encodes CASSLPLAGGQDEQYF.

This clone turned up a few times. The chain links TRBV12-5 to TRBJ2-2; D may be TRBD2 (5 bases). The CDR3 contains 16 residues. V was trimmed by 0 bases and J by 7 bases, leaving 15 bases between them. Germline V lookup: CDR1 LGHNT, CDR2 FRNRAP. CDR3 in amino acids: CASGLVRRTEVGELFF. The CDR3 coding sequence is TGTGCTAGTGGTTTGGTACGAAGGACGGAGGTCGGGGAGCTGTTTTTT. The full variable domain, rest sourced from reference TRBV12-5 and TRBJ2-2, is DARVTQTPRHKVTEMGQEVTMRCQPILGHNTVFWYRQTMMQGLELLAYFRNRAPLDDSGMPKDRFSAEMPDATLATLKIQPSEPRDSAVYFCASGLVRRTEVGELFFGEGSRLTVL.

The rearrangement links TRBV5-1 to TRBJ1-2; maybe TRBD1 (5 bases). This CDR3 is 13 amino acids long. Germline CDR1 reads SGHRS; CDR2 reads YFSETQ. The V end was cut by 5 bases, the J end by 6 bases, with 14 bases between. The CDR3 loop reads CASRAGPEDGYTF. CDR3 DNA sequence: TGCGCCAGCAGGGCAGGGCCCGAGGATGGCTACACCTTC.

The rearrangement joins TRBV6-5 to TRBJ2-1; the D gene is possibly TRBD1 (5 bases). Trimming pared 4 bases from V and 6 bases from J, leaving 10 bases between. Germline CDR1 and CDR2: MNHEY and SVGAGI. The CDR3 is 13 residues long. CDR3 in amino acids: CASSLGLRNEQFF. CDR3 coding DNA: TGTGCCAGCAGTTTGGGGCTGCGCAATGAGCAGTTCTTC.

The chain joins TRBV4-1 to TRBJ1-5; TRBD1 matches at 7 bases. V trimming: 4 bases; J trimming: 5 bases; junction bases outside the gene matches: 2. The CDR3 runs 13 residues. Germline V CDR1 and CDR2: MGHRA, YSYEKL. In nucleotides, the CDR3 is TGCGCCAGCAGCCTAACAGGGGATCAGCCCCAGCATTTT. As protein: CASSLTGDQPQHF.

The V and J genes are TRBV28 and TRBJ2-7, with 10 bases identical to TRBD1. The CDR3 is 16 residues long. Germline CDR1 MDHEN, CDR2 SYDVKM. The ends lost 5 bases at V and 5 bases at J; junction bases unmatched: 12. Here the CDR3 reads CASSLGPGTGVNEQYF. The CDR3 nucleotides are TGTGCCAGCAGTCTTGGACCCGGGACAGGGGTGAACGAGCAGTACTTC.

The genes are TRBV2 and TRBJ2-5, with 15 bases aligning to TRBD2. The CDR3 covers 16 residues. Germline trimming cut 6 bases from V and 4 bases from J; bases unmatched to any gene: 6. Germline CDR1 SNHLY, CDR2 FYNNEI. The CDR3 region is CASSRRTSGGAETQYF. CDR3 nucleotide sequence: TGTGCCAGCAGCCGTCGGACTAGCGGGGGGGCAGAGACCCAGTACTTC.

This clone was picked up one time. The V gene is TRBV7-2, the J gene TRBJ2-7; 9 nucleotides match TRBD1. V was pared by 1 base and J by 5 bases, with 3 bases of the junction left unmatched. The CDR3 consists of 14 residues. Germline CDR1 and CDR2: SGHTA and FQGNSA. For the CDR3, the DNA is TGTGCCAGCAGCTTAGATTGGGACAGGGACGAGCAGTACTTC. It translates to CASSLDWDRDEQYF.

J is TRBJ2-7 and V is TRBV7-8, with TRBD1 matching over 11 bases. The germline V gene has CDR1 SGHVS and CDR2 FQNEAQ. The CDR3 is made up of 17 amino acids. V was pared by 0 bases and J by 0 bases, with 4 bases of the junction left unmatched. CDR3: CASSLAGQGANSYEQYF. The DNA of the CDR3 is TGTGCCAGCAGCTTAGCCGGACAGGGGGCCAACTCCTACGAGCAGTACTTC.

The J gene is TRBJ2-1, the V gene TRBV30; TRBD2 might be the D (6 bases). The germline gives CDR1 GTSNPN, CDR2 SVGIG (reference sequence). The CDR3 totals 15 residues. Trimming shortened V by 5 bases and J by 5 bases, and 19 bases separated the two germline ends. The CDR3 spells CAWDLPLGGNNEQFF. In nucleotides, the CDR3 is TGTGCCTGGGACCTCCCCCTGGGGGGAAACAATGAGCAGTTCTTC.

The J gene is TRBJ1-1, the V gene TRBV7-9; no firm D call. The V and J ends lost 6 bases and 2 bases respectively, with 10 bases between them. From germline, CDR1 is SEHNR and CDR2 FQNEAQ (reference sequence). The CDR3 is made up of 13 amino acids. The CDR3 nucleotides read TGTGCCAGCAGGGTTACAGAAAACACTGAAGCTTTCTTT. The encoded protein is CASRVTENTEAFF.

CDR3 sequence (DNA): TGTGCCAGCAGTTTCCCTCCCCCACAGGGATCCATGAACACTGAAGCTTTCTTT. It translates to CASSFPPPQGSMNTEAFF. The chain links TRBV27 to TRBJ1-1; TRBD1 might be the D (6 bases). The V end was cut by 3 bases, the J end by 0 bases, with 20 bases between. Per germline, CDR1 MNHEY and CDR2 SMNVEV (reference sequence). The CDR3 contains 18 residues.

The chain combines TRBV10-3 with TRBJ2-7; D may be TRBD1 (9 bases). The V end lost 0 bases, the J end lost 2 bases, and 35 bases lay between the germline ends. Germline V gives CDR1 ENHRY, CDR2 SYGVKD. The CDR3 runs 23 residues. The CDR3: CAISESPGQGWMTSGSHTYEQYF. The CDR3 DNA is TGTGCCATCAGTGAGTCCCCGGGACAGGGTTGGATGACGAGCGGGAGCCACACCTACGAGCAGTACTTC.

The chain couples TRBV15 to TRBJ1-6, with D hard to call. The CDR3 loop spans 15 amino acids. Per the germline V gene, CDR1 is LNHNV and CDR2 is YYDKDF (reference sequence). The V end lost 8 bases, the J end lost 5 bases, and 16 bases lay between the germline ends. CDR3 loop: CATSPEGINNSPLHF. For the CDR3, the DNA is TGTGCCACCTCCCCTGAGGGCATAAATAATTCACCCCTCCACTTT.

This clone was picked up one time. The chain employs TRBV18 and TRBJ2-7; no definite D call. The CDR3 is made up of 11 amino acids. V dropped 9 bases and J dropped 0 bases, with 6 bases sitting between them. Germline V gives CDR1 KGHSH, CDR2 LQKENI. CDR3 in amino acids: CASSYSYEQYF. The CDR3 bases are TGTGCCAGTTCTTACTCCTACGAGCAGTACTTC.

In DNA, the CDR3 is TGTGCCAGCAGCTATGGGGGGGGGCCCAAAGAGACCCAGTACTTC. Translating it yields CASSYGGGPKETQYF. The chain carries TRBV5-4 and TRBJ2-5; perhaps TRBD2 as D (7 bases). The germline V gene encodes CDR1 SGHNT and CDR2 YYREEE (reference sequence). Between the trimmed V and J ends, which lost 3 bases and 3 bases, there was a span of 15 bases. This CDR3 region has 15 residues.

The chain uses TRBV4-1 and TRBJ1-4, with a weak D call TRBD1 (5 bases). Between the trimmed V and J ends, which lost 0 bases and 8 bases, there was a span of 13 bases. The CDR3 is 15 residues long. Germline V gene lookup returns CDR1 MGHRA and CDR2 YSYEKL. CDR3 protein: CASSQDAGRREKLFF. CDR3 in DNA: TGCGCCAGCAGCCAAGATGCGGGGCGTCGGGAAAAACTGTTTTTT.

This chain connects TRBV29-1 to TRBJ1-6, with D perhaps matching TRBD1 (6 bases). V gave up 5 bases and J gave up 15 bases, with 14 bases separating them. Germline CDR1 is SQVTM and CDR2 is ANQGSEA. This CDR3 comprises 11 residues. The CDR3 DNA sequence: TGCAGCGTTTCACAGGGTAATTTCCTCCACTTT. This gives the protein CSVSQGNFLHF.

This chain joins TRBV2 and TRBJ1-5, with a possible D match to TRBD1 (6 bases). With 7 bases removed from V and 4 bases from J, the gap between germline ends came to 14 bases. The V gene's germline CDR1 is SNHLY and CDR2 FYNNEI. This CDR3 has 14 amino acids. CDR3 residues: CASTGVGKNQPQHF. The CDR3 region has the DNA TGTGCCAGCACAGGGGTAGGGAAAAATCAGCCCCAGCATTTT.

The rearrangement uses TRBV7-9 and TRBJ2-3, with 9 bases that match TRBD1. The germline gives CDR1 SEHNR, CDR2 FQNEAQ (reference sequence). With 7 bases clipped from V and 8 bases from J, the junction kept 13 bases outside the gene matches. The CDR3 covers 15 residues. The CDR3 spells CASTPGQGLQRTQYF. For the CDR3, the DNA is TGTGCCAGCACCCCGGGACAGGGTTTACAGCGTACGCAGTATTTT.

The CDR3 DNA reads as TGTGCCAGCAGCCAAGGTCTAGCGGGACAGGGGGCGCACGAGCAGTACTTC. It codes for CASSQGLAGQGAHEQYF. The chain links TRBV3-1 (or the pseudogene TRBV3-2) to TRBJ2-7, with 12 bases that match TRBD1. The length of the CDR3 is 17 residues. CDR1 LGHDT and CDR2 YNNKEL come from the germline V gene (reference sequence). Losses at the gene ends were 1 base for V and 5 bases for J; bases not matched to a gene: 9.

The chain uses TRBV5-1 and TRBJ2-1; the D gene is possibly TRBD1 (7 bases). Trimming took 4 bases from V and 0 from J, leaving 14 bases between them. Germline V lookup: CDR1 SGHRS, CDR2 YFSETQ. This CDR3 contains 16 residues. This CDR3 is CASSQGVAVSYNEQFF. DNA for the CDR3: TGCGCCAGCAGCCAGGGGGTAGCGGTCTCCTACAATGAGCAGTTCTTC.

This sequence joins TRBV3-1 (or the pseudogene TRBV3-2) and TRBJ1-1; weak D call: TRBD1 (5 bases). This CDR3 has 18 residues. The V and J ends lost 1 base and 1 base respectively, with 19 bases between them. Per germline, CDR1 LGHDT and CDR2 YNNKEL (reference sequence). The CDR3 DNA sequence: TGTGCCAGCAGCCAAGGCACTTGGGGGGGATCGGGGAACACTGAAGCTTTCTTT. Translating it yields CASSQGTWGGSGNTEAFF.

This chain joins TRBV20-1 and TRBJ2-4; tentatively, D is TRBD1 (5 bases). Per germline, CDR1 DFQATT and CDR2 SNEGSKA (reference sequence). V shed 6 bases and J shed 4 bases, with 13 bases lying between them. This CDR3 is built from 13 residues. The CDR3 is CSASLDNKNIQYF. The CDR3 DNA is TGCAGTGCGAGTCTGGACAATAAAAACATTCAGTACTTC.

The genes are TRBV5-6 and TRBJ1-2; possibly TRBD1 for D (5 bases). This CDR3 region has 15 residues. V was cut by 2 bases and J by 8 bases, with 19 bases left in between. Germline values: CDR1 SGHDT, CDR2 YYEEEE. This CDR3 is CASSLPDSSITGYTF. The CDR3 region has the DNA TGTGCCAGCAGCTTACCCGACAGCTCTATTACAGGCTACACCTTC.

The chain combines TRBV29-1 with TRBJ2-1, with 8 bases lining up with TRBD2. Germline CDR1 SQVTM, CDR2 ANQGSEA. This CDR3 is 15 amino acids long. V was clipped by 1 base and J by 3 bases; unmatched bases: 5. The CDR3 protein is CSVEGTSGYYNEQFF. CDR3 bases: TGCAGCGTTGAAGGCACTAGCGGATACTACAATGAGCAGTTCTTC.

This clone appeared a single time. V usage is TRBV5-6 and J usage is TRBJ2-7; 9 positions agree with TRBD2. The germline CDR1 and CDR2 sequences are SGHDT and YYEEEE. The junction had 18 bases not matched to a gene; V was cut back by 4 bases and J by 7 bases. The CDR3 spans 17 residues. The CDR3 spells CASSPVSKAGGTREQYF. CDR3 coding DNA: TGTGCCAGCAGCCCGGTATCGAAGGCGGGGGGGACGAGGGAGCAGTACTTC. Based on the CDR3 plus reference TRBV5-6 and TRBJ2-7, the full variable domain is DAGVTQSPTHLIKTRGQQVTLRCSPKSGHDTVSWYQQALGQGPQFIFQYYEEEERQRGNFPDRFSGHQFPNYSSELNVNALLLGDSALYLCASSPVSKAGGTREQYFGPGTRLTVT.

V gene TRBV18 combines with J gene TRBJ1-1, with TRBD1 matching over 8 bases. The CDR3 is 17 residues long. Germline V gene sequence: CDR1 KGHSH, CDR2 LQKENI. The junction had 14 bases not matched to a gene; V was cut back by 3 bases and J by 5 bases. The CDR3 sequence is CASSPNQGAQRWTEAFF. CDR3 in DNA: TGTGCCAGCTCACCTAATCAGGGGGCGCAAAGATGGACTGAAGCTTTCTTT.

V gene TRBV6-2 or TRBV6-3 combines with J gene TRBJ2-1, with D possibly TRBD1 on 6 matching bases. The CDR3 contains 15 residues. The V end was cut by 5 bases, the J end by 3 bases, with 14 bases between. Germline assignment: CDR1 MNHEY and CDR2 SVGEGT. The CDR3: CASSPSRGVYNEQFF. The CDR3 DNA reads TGTGCCAGCAGTCCCAGCAGGGGAGTCTACAATGAGCAGTTCTTC.